These T cell receptor beta chains were read from a single sample in a study of shared clonotypes between healthy human individuals. Clones were read by immunoSEQ multiplex PCR, and TCRdb kept only the in-frame ones, dropping some. The sample contains about 2,500,000 clones, just over 90% of which appear only once. Sequencing was performed on naive CD4+ T cells sorted from blood. The receptors shown here come from a man aged 18 to 30 in good health. CDR3s include the opening cysteine and the closing phenylalanine or tryptophan. Fields, in order: V gene, J gene, clone size, D gene, CDR3 DNA, CDR3 protein. D genes are given only for firm matches. Clone size is shown for a subset of rows, as once, few, many or a class of expanded clone.

TRBV27,TRBJ2-2,-,-,TGTGCCAGCAGTCAAAACACCGGGGAGCTGTTTTTT,CASSQNTGELFF
TRBV19,TRBJ1-1,few,-,TGTGCCAGTAGTATGTGGAGCGTGGGCCCTGAAGCTTTCTTT,CASSMWSVGPEAFF
TRBV7-8,TRBJ2-2,-,-,TGTGCCAGCAGCTTAGCGGGGGGTAGGGCCGGGGAGCTGTTTTTT,CASSLAGGRAGELFF
TRBV10-3,TRBJ1-5,few,-,TGTGCCATCAGTGCAGGGTCCAATCAGCCCCAGCATTTT,CAISAGSNQPQHF
TRBV5-4,TRBJ2-7,-,TRBD1,TGTGCCAGCAGCCCAGATCCCCAGACAGGGGGAATGGGCGAGCAGTACTTC,CASSPDPQTGGMGEQYF
TRBV18,TRBJ1-3,-,-,TGTGCCAGCTCACCCATGACCCCAGAGAGCTCTGGAAACACCATATATTTT,CASSPMTPESSGNTIYF
TRBV6-6,TRBJ1-4,few,-,TGTGCCAGCAGTTACTGGGCGGGTGACGAAAAACTGTTTTTT,CASSYWAGDEKLFF
TRBV5-5,TRBJ2-7,-,-,TGTGCCAGCAGCTTGGCTAGCGCAACCTACGAGCAGTACTTC,CASSLASATYEQYF
TRBV30,TRBJ2-7,-,TRBD2,TGTGCCTGGAGTGATTCCGGGACTAGCGAAAGAGACTTC,CAWSDSGTSERDF
TRBV28,TRBJ2-5,-,TRBD2,TGTGCCAGCAGGGGGGGGGACCGCCAAGAGACCCAGTACTTC,CASRGGDRQETQYF
TRBV30,TRBJ2-2,-,-,TGTGCCTGGAGTGTGTTACGGTATACCGGGGAGCTGTTTTTT,CAWSVLRYTGELFF
TRBV5-1,TRBJ2-3,-,TRBD1,TGCGCCAGCAGCTACGGGACAGGGGAAGATACGCAGTATTTT,CASSYGTGEDTQYF
TRBV5-4,TRBJ2-4,-,-,TGTGCCAGCAGCTTCCCGCAGGCAGCCAAAAACATTCAGTACTTC,CASSFPQAAKNIQYF
TRBV30,TRBJ1-6,-,-,TGTGCCTGGAGCTTACAGGAGAATTCACCCCTCCACTTT,CAWSLQENSPLHF
TRBV27,TRBJ2-3,-,TRBD1,TGTGCCAGCAGTTTATCGCTTTTAGGGACAGGGAAAGATACGCAGTATTTT,CASSLSLLGTGKDTQYF
TRBV9,TRBJ1-1,-,-,TGTGCCAGCAGCGTAGATTTGGTTAGGGGGACTGAAGCTTTCTTT,CASSVDLVRGTEAFF
TRBV19,TRBJ2-2,-,-,TGTGCCAGTAAAAGCGGCTCGAACACCGGGGAGCTGTTTTTT,CASKSGSNTGELFF
TRBV14,TRBJ2-3,-,-,TGTGCCAGCAGCCAAGGAGGGGGCACAGATACGCAGTATTTT,CASSQGGGTDTQYF
TRBV6-5,TRBJ1-6,-,-,TGTGCCAGCAGAGGGGGGGTAATCTATTCACCCCTCCACTTT,CASRGGVIYSPLHF
TRBV2,TRBJ1-5,-,-,TGTGCCAGCAGCGGACGTGCCAATGTCCAGCCCCAGCATTTT,CASSGRANVQPQHF
TRBV7-9,TRBJ1-3,-,-,TGTGCCAGCAGCTTAGCCGGGACCTCAGGCGGAAACACCATATATTTT,CASSLAGTSGGNTIYF
TRBV19,TRBJ1-3,-,-,TGTGCCAGTGCTCAGCACCTTGGAAACACCATATATTTT,CASAQHLGNTIYF
TRBV6-6,TRBJ1-2,-,TRBD1,TGTGCCAGCAGCCCACAGGGGGGGTATGGCTACACCTTC,CASSPQGGYGYTF
TRBV7-6,TRBJ2-7,-,-,TGTGACGACAGCCTATACGAGCAGTACTTC,CDDSLYEQYF
TRBV5-1,TRBJ2-5,-,-,TGCGCCAGCGGTCCGGATGAGACCCAGTACTTC,CASGPDETQYF
TRBV19,TRBJ1-5,-,-,TGTGCCAGTGCTCACGGGACACACAGCAATCAGCCCCAGCATTTT,CASAHGTHSNQPQHF
TRBV30,TRBJ1-3,-,TRBD1,TGTGCCTGGAGCGGGGACAGTAGCAGAAACACCATATATTTT,CAWSGDSSRNTIYF
TRBV7-2,TRBJ2-3,-,-,TGTGCCAGCAGCTTTCAGGGGTCAGATACGCAGTATTTT,CASSFQGSDTQYF
TRBV6-6,TRBJ2-1,-,-,TGTGCCAGCGTTCGTAGGGGGGGATACAATGAGCAGTTCTTC,CASVRRGGYNEQFF
TRBV2,TRBJ2-7,-,-,TGTGCCAGCAGTGTCCCCTACAGCGAAATATCCTACGAGCAGTACTTC,CASSVPYSEISYEQYF
TRBV5-1,TRBJ1-4,-,-,TGCGCCAGCAGCTTGGGGCAGGGTGGTGAAAAACTGTTTTTT,CASSLGQGGEKLFF
TRBV20-1,TRBJ2-7,-,-,TGCAGTGCTAGTGGGCCCTTCGGCACGTACTTC,CSASGPFGTYF
TRBV15,TRBJ1-1,once,-,TGTGCCACCAGCAGAGTCCCTGGAGTGAACACTGAAGCTTTCTTT,CATSRVPGVNTEAFF
TRBV6-5,TRBJ2-2,-,TRBD1,TGTGCCAGCAGTTCGGGACAGGACGACACCGGGGAGCTGTTTTTT,CASSSGQDDTGELFF
TRBV27,TRBJ1-1,-,-,TGTGCCAGTAGTCGTCGACCCCTCGAGGGGAACACTGAAGCTTTCTTT,CASSRRPLEGNTEAFF
TRBV7-9,TRBJ1-6,-,-,TGTGCCAGCAGCTTAGGTTTCTCGGATTCACCCCTCCACTTT,CASSLGFSDSPLHF
TRBV9,TRBJ1-2,-,TRBD1,TGTGCCAGCAGCGTAGAGGTTGGGACAGGGGAGCTTTTCTTC,CASSVEVGTGELFF
TRBV5-4,TRBJ2-1,-,TRBD1,TGTGCCAGCAGCCAGGGACAGTACAATGAGCAGTTCTTC,CASSQGQYNEQFF
TRBV6-5,TRBJ2-1,-,-,TGTGCCAGCAGCACGGACAATGAGCAGTTCTTC,CASSTDNEQFF
TRBV10-3,TRBJ2-5,-,-,TGTGCCATCAGTGAGTCGATACTCCTTCAAGAGACCCAGTACTTC,CAISESILLQETQYF
TRBV7-2,TRBJ2-3,-,-,TGTGCCAGCAGCTCAGTGTCTAGCGGCACAGATACGCAGTATTTT,CASSSVSSGTDTQYF
TRBV19,TRBJ2-1,-,TRBD2,TGTGCCAGTAGTACAAGGGGACTAGCGGGAGGATCTGAGCAGTTCTTC,CASSTRGLAGGSEQFF
TRBV6-1,TRBJ2-1,-,TRBD2,TGTGCCAGCAGTTCCCGACTAGCATCCAATGAGCAGTTCTTC,CASSSRLASNEQFF
TRBV5-8,TRBJ2-5,-,TRBD1,TGTGCCAGCAGCTCGACAGGGAACTACCAAGAGACCCAGTACTTC,CASSSTGNYQETQYF
TRBV28,TRBJ1-2,-,TRBD1,TGTGCCAGCAGGCAGACCTTACAGGGGGCCGGGGGCTACACCTTC,CASRQTLQGAGGYTF
TRBV6-1,TRBJ2-1,once,TRBD2,TGTGCCAGCAGTGAAGCAGCGGGGGGCGATGAGCAGTTCTTC,CASSEAAGGDEQFF
TRBV5-4,TRBJ2-7,-,-,TGTGCCAGCAGCCCGGGACTTGAGCTATACGAGCAGTACTTC,CASSPGLELYEQYF
TRBV6-6,TRBJ2-3,-,-,TGTGCCAGCAGTTACCCGAGAGGTAGCACAGATACGCAGTATTTT,CASSYPRGSTDTQYF
TRBV6-6,TRBJ1-2,-,TRBD1,TGTGCCAGCAGTTGGGGACAGGGGAACTATGGCTACACCTTC,CASSWGQGNYGYTF
TRBV28,TRBJ1-5,-,TRBD1,TGTGCCAGTCTCAGAGGACAGGGTAGCTCCCAGCCCCAGCATTTT,CASLRGQGSSQPQHF
TRBV6-1,TRBJ1-3,few,-,TGTGCCATCTGGGGGAACACCATATATTTT,CAIWGNTIYF
TRBV18,TRBJ2-3,-,-,TGTGCCAGCTCACCCCGAAGGATTGGCCTCACAGATACGCAGTATTTT,CASSPRRIGLTDTQYF
TRBV2,TRBJ2-2,-,TRBD2,TGTGCCAGCAGTGGTCCCGGGACTACCGTGACCGGGGAGCTGTTTTTT,CASSGPGTTVTGELFF
TRBV6-6,TRBJ2-2,-,TRBD2,TGTGCCAGCAGTTACGAGGCGGGAGGGAGCGGGGAGCTGTTTTTT,CASSYEAGGSGELFF
TRBV4-3,TRBJ2-3,-,-,TGCGCCAGCAGCCAAGGACTCTTGACTAGCACAGATACGCAGTATTTT,CASSQGLLTSTDTQYF
TRBV12-5,TRBJ2-2,-,TRBD2,TGTGCTAGTGGTTCCGGACTAGCGGGGGCAACCGGGGAGCTGTTTTTT,CASGSGLAGATGELFF
TRBV18,TRBJ2-2,-,-,TGTGCCAGCTCACCACCGGCGGCAGGGGACACCGGGGAGCTGTTTTTT,CASSPPAAGDTGELFF
TRBV5-1,TRBJ2-5,-,-,TGCGCCAGCAGGTTCCGGGCCGAAGAGACCCAGTACTTC,CASRFRAEETQYF